Shown below are 27 T cell receptor beta chains from a single sample sequenced in a study of T cell repertoires in ileal Crohn's disease (dated by TCRdb to the late 2010s). The time point label for this specimen denotes: neoterminal ileum biopsy at postoperative endoscopy, about 6 months after surgery. Library preparation used the immunoSEQ multiplex PCR assay. TCRdb's version of the immuneACCESS table is confined to in-frame rearrangements and falls short of the full clone set. An unresolved V gene accounts for under half of the shortfall where checked; the remainder is of unknown origin. This sample gives a few thousand clones in total; under 75% of them show up just once. The ten largest make up less than 35% of the sample. Sequencing was carried out using ileal tissue. The source is an adult with Crohn's disease.

This clone is medium-sized by share. This chain uses TRBV28 with TRBJ1-5, with TRBD1 identical over 9 bases. J was trimmed by 4 bases and V by 10 bases; bases with no gene match: 8. CDR1 is MDHEN, CDR2 SYDVKM, per germline. The CDR3 extends over 14 amino acids. The CDR3 region is CAILPGQGNQPQHF. The CDR3 DNA follows: TGTGCCATCTTACCGGGACAGGGTAATCAGCCCCAGCATTTT.

This sequence joins TRBV5-4 and TRBJ2-5; a possible D gene is TRBD2 (7 bases). The V and J ends lost 0 bases and 7 bases respectively, with 19 bases between them. CDR1 is SGHNT, CDR2 YYREEE, per germline (reference sequence). This CDR3 contains 16 residues. The CDR3 DNA follows: TGTGCCAGCAGCTTGGATTTACAGGGCGGCGGGGGGACCCAGTACTTC. Its translation: CASSLDLQGGGGTQYF.

This clone appeared a few times. The gene calls are TRBV28 and TRBJ2-1; TRBD2 agrees at 9 bases. Unmatched junction bases numbered 5, after V lost 5 bases and J lost 3 bases. This CDR3 comprises 15 residues. Germline CDR1 reads MDHEN; CDR2 reads SYDVKM. This chain's CDR3 is CASSGPTSGYNEQFF. The CDR3 nucleotides read TGTGCCAGCAGTGGGCCGACTAGCGGCTACAATGAGCAGTTCTTC.

The J gene is TRBJ1-1, the V gene TRBV7-8; TRBD1 is a possible D gene (6 bases). CDR3 length equals 15 residues. The V end lost 1 base, the J end lost 1 base, and 10 bases lay between the germline ends. Germline V gene lookup returns CDR1 SGHVS and CDR2 FQNEAQ. CDR3 sequence: CASSLDGGWNTEAFF. In DNA form, the CDR3 reads TGTGCCAGCAGCTTAGATGGGGGCTGGAACACTGAAGCTTTCTTT.

With regard to this clone: One end of the junction varies from germline; a read error may be responsible. V gene TRBV5-1 combines with J gene TRBJ2-1; 9 positions agree with TRBD2. Germline assignment: CDR1 SGHRS and CDR2 YFSETQ. The CDR3 is 16 residues long. For the CDR3, the DNA is TGTGCCAGCAGCTCTAGCGGGGTTGGCTCCTACAATGAGCAGTTCTTC. It is translated as CASSSSGVGSYNEQFF.

The rearrangement uses TRBV6-5 and TRBJ1-2; maybe TRBD1 (6 bases). Germline values: CDR1 MNHEY, CDR2 SVGAGI. Trimming removed 6 bases at V and 4 bases at J, with 15 bases between. The CDR3 is 14 residues long. In DNA, the CDR3 is TGTGCCAGCAGGAAACAGGGCACTGGCTATGGCTACACCTTC. Translation gives CASRKQGTGYGYTF.

The chain recombines TRBV5-6 with TRBJ2-7; 9 nucleotides line up with TRBD1. This CDR3 region has 14 residues. V was clipped by 4 bases and J by 3 bases; unmatched bases: 5. The V gene's germline CDR1 is SGHDT and CDR2 YYEEEE. The CDR3 region has the DNA TGTGCCAGCAGCCTGGGACAGGGCTACTACGAGCAGTACGTC. This codes for CASSLGQGYYEQYV.

The table lists this clone with a few counts. In DNA form, the CDR3 reads TGCACCAGCAGCCAAGATAACTACGAGCAGTACTTC. It encodes CTSSQDNYEQYF. This chain connects TRBV1 to TRBJ2-7; TRBD2 is the table's D call, not checked against the DNA. TRBV1 is deemed a pseudogene. This CDR3 has 12 residues.

Only a few counts were recorded for this clone. The V and J genes are TRBV19 and TRBJ1-5, with a possible D match to TRBD1 (6 bases). The germline V gene has CDR1 LNHDA and CDR2 SQIVND (reference sequence). Trimming took 5 bases from V and 9 from J, leaving 17 bases between them. The CDR3 covers 14 residues. CDR3 sequence reads: CASSPQGKGRPQHF. Written as DNA, the CDR3 is TGTGCCAGTAGTCCTCAGGGGAAGGGACGGCCCCAGCATTTT.

V usage is TRBV7-9 and J usage is TRBJ2-1; 9 bases agree with TRBD1. CDR3 length: 17 amino acids. J gave up 7 bases and V 4 bases, and 14 bases lay outside the gene matches. The germline V gene encodes CDR1 SEHNR and CDR2 FQNEAQ (reference sequence). The CDR3 loop reads CASSSPSGTGSVNEQFF. CDR3 coding DNA: TGTGCCAGCAGCTCACCGTCCGGGACAGGGTCGGTTAATGAGCAGTTCTTC.

This clone was counted a few times. The gene calls are TRBV7-9 and TRBJ2-6; 8 bases match TRBD2. The CDR3 has 14 amino acids. The V and J ends lost 11 bases and 0 bases, in that order; junction bases with no gene match: 3. In germline, CDR1 is SEHNR, CDR2 FQNEAQ (reference sequence). CDR3 loop: CAPGGVSGANVLTF. The CDR3 DNA reads TGTGCCCCCGGGGGGGTCTCTGGGGCCAACGTCCTGACTTTC.

This clone was counted a few times. The chain recombines TRBV27 with TRBJ2-3; weak D call: TRBD2 (5 bases). This CDR3 has 15 amino acids. Trimming took 8 bases from V and 1 from J, leaving 16 bases between them. Germline lookup yields CDR1 MNHEY and CDR2 SMNVEV (reference sequence). The CDR3, as DNA: TGTGCCAGCGGAATACTAGTAGGTCGCACAGATACGCAGTATTTT. Translation: CASGILVGRTDTQYF.

The V call is TRBV2, the J call TRBJ2-3; 9 nucleotides match TRBD2. CDR1 SNHLY and CDR2 FYNNEI come from the germline V gene. This CDR3 is built from 14 residues. Unmatched junction bases numbered 7, after V lost 10 bases and J lost 2 bases. CDR3 coding DNA: TGTGCCACCAGAGCGGGGGGACTCACAGATACGCAGTATTTT. Protein: CATRAGGLTDTQYF.

This clone has just a few counts. The rearrangement links TRBV7-2 to TRBJ1-2, with TRBD1 matching over 8 bases. The trim removed 6 bases at V and 7 bases at J, leaving 10 bases unmatched. This CDR3 is 14 amino acids long. Looked up from germline, CDR1 is SGHTA and CDR2 is FQGNSA. Here the CDR3 DNA reads TGTGCCAGCAGACCCGGACAGGGAAGGAGTGGCTACACCTTC. This codes for CASRPGQGRSGYTF.

The chain employs TRBV28 and TRBJ1-5, with D possibly being TRBD1 (5 bases). The germline gives CDR1 MDHEN, CDR2 SYDVKM. CDR3 length equals 14 residues. Trimming removed 1 base at V and 2 bases at J, with 6 bases between. CDR3 coding DNA: TGTGCCAGCAGTTTATTAGGGGGCAATCAGCCCCAGCATTTT. Translated: CASSLLGGNQPQHF.

This chain uses TRBV30 with TRBJ1-2; 9 positions agree with TRBD1. CDR3 length: 14 residues. CDR1 GTSNPN and CDR2 SVGIG come from the germline V gene (reference sequence). The V segment lost 2 bases and the J segment 6 bases; nucleotides outside the gene matches: 7. In nucleotides, the CDR3 is TGTGCCTGGAGTCCGGGACAGGGCTGGGATGGCTACACCTTC. Translation: CAWSPGQGWDGYTF.

This clone was detected only once. This rearrangement joins TRBV14 to TRBJ2-3; 8 nucleotides match TRBD2. The CDR3 has 18 amino acids. Germline-derived CDR1 and CDR2 are SGHDN and FVKESK. The V gene end was trimmed by 0 bases and the J gene end by 6 bases; junction bases not matched to a gene: 14. The CDR3 sequence: CASSQDLAAGGRLDTQYF. Here the CDR3 DNA reads TGTGCCAGCAGCCAAGATCTCGCCGCGGGGGGCCGATTGGATACGCAGTATTTT.

Comment on this clone: In the same sample, other DNA sequences code for this CDR3. V gene TRBV7-9 combines with J gene TRBJ1-1; the D gene is possibly TRBD1 (6 bases). Trimming left V 5 bases short and J 2 bases short, with 12 bases between. Germline CDR1 SEHNR, CDR2 FQNEAQ (reference sequence). The CDR3 runs to 14 residues. The CDR3 protein is CASSPGQSNTEAFF. The CDR3 DNA is TGTGCCAGCAGCCCAGGACAGTCCAACACTGAAGCTTTCTTT.

This rearrangement joins TRBV5-5 to TRBJ2-7, with D perhaps matching TRBD2 (6 bases). Germline CDR1 reads SGHKS; CDR2 reads YYEKEE (reference sequence). The V and J ends lost 2 bases and 2 bases respectively, with 14 bases between them. CDR3 length: 15 residues. CDR3 loop: CASSFRREAAYEQYV. The CDR3 nucleotides are TGTGCCAGCAGCTTTCGGAGGGAGGCAGCCTACGAGCAGTACGTC.

This clone has only a few counts. The V and J genes are TRBV7-6 and TRBJ2-3; 8 positions match TRBD1. With 1 base clipped from V and 1 base from J, the junction kept 1 base outside the gene matches. Germline lookup yields CDR1 SGHVS and CDR2 FNYEAQ. This CDR3 is 15 amino acids long. The CDR3 region is CASSLGTGRTDTQYF. CDR3 DNA sequence: TGTGCCAGCAGCTTAGGGACAGGGCGCACAGATACGCAGTATTTT.

The chain carries TRBV4-1 and TRBJ1-3; possibly TRBD1 for D (5 bases). From germline, CDR1 is MGHRA and CDR2 YSYEKL. The CDR3 totals 15 residues. V was shortened by 4 bases and J by 4 bases, with 14 bases between the two germline ends. CDR3 amino acids: CASSPPAGQGNTIYF. The CDR3 coding sequence is TGCGCCAGCAGCCCCCCAGCGGGGCAGGGAAACACCATATATTTT.

The V call is TRBV15, the J call TRBJ1-2; 8 bases fit TRBD1. Germline-derived CDR1 and CDR2 are LNHNV and YYDKDF (reference sequence). Trimming took 1 base from V and 5 from J; bases not matched to a gene: 12. The CDR3 is made up of 17 amino acids. As DNA, the CDR3 is TGTGCCACCAGCAGAGGACGGTACAGGGGGGCCCCTTATGGCTACACCTTC. Its protein is CATSRGRYRGAPYGYTF.

The rearrangement joins TRBV6-1 to TRBJ1-1; D call uncertain. Trimming removed 5 bases from V and 1 base from J, with 11 bases in between. CDR3 length equals 14 residues. Germline CDR1 and CDR2: MNHNS and SASEGT. The CDR3 reads CASSLSGKNTEAFF. Written as DNA, the CDR3 is TGTGCCAGCAGTTTATCCGGGAAGAACACTGAAGCTTTCTTT.

This chain joins TRBV30 and TRBJ1-1; possibly TRBD1 for D (5 bases). Germline CDR1 reads GTSNPN; CDR2 reads SVGIG (reference sequence). Trimming removed 3 bases at V and 7 bases at J, with 15 bases between. The CDR3 extends over 13 amino acids. CDR3 in DNA: TGTGCCTGGAGCTCGGGGGGGGTCAATGAAGCTTTCTTT. Translation gives CAWSSGGVNEAFF.

Comment on this clone: The junction departs from germline at one end; a sequencing error may be responsible. This sequence joins TRBV5-1 and TRBJ1-3; D unresolved. Germline V gene lookup returns CDR1 SGHRS and CDR2 YFSETQ. This CDR3 spans 15 amino acids. CDR3 coding DNA: TGTGCCAGCAGCTCAGAGGCCGTAACCCGAAACACCATATATTTT. Protein sequence: CASSSEAVTRNTIYF.

The chain links TRBV2 to TRBJ1-2; 9 nucleotides align to TRBD1. V trimming: 1 base; J trimming: 4 bases; junction bases outside the gene matches: 7. Germline CDR1 is SNHLY and CDR2 is FYNNEI. There are 16 residues in the CDR3. CDR3 bases: TGTGCCAGCAGTGAAGAGACAGGGGGGGTGATCTATGGCTACACCTTC. As protein: CASSEETGGVIYGYTF.

Relative to its sample, this clone is medium-sized. This rearrangement joins TRBV19 to TRBJ2-5; 7 bases fit TRBD1. This CDR3 spans 15 amino acids. CDR1 LNHDA and CDR2 SQIVND come from the germline V gene (reference sequence). Trimming at V came to 5 bases and at J to 3 bases, leaving 9 bases not matched to a gene. The CDR3 reads CASSFTGTDKETQYF. CDR3 in DNA: TGTGCCAGTAGTTTCACCGGGACAGACAAAGAGACCCAGTACTTC.